One sample yielded the 4 T cell receptor beta chains listed below, sequenced in a study of healthy donors' naive CD4 and CD8 T cells. Each TCR library used around 540 ng of total RNA and a linear amplification protocol. Using its own MiXCR run on the reads, TCRdb lists one record per CDR3 protein. This repertoire shows 200,000 or so distinct CDR3 sequences, around three quarters found once; its top ten account for about 2.3%. Source material: naive CD4+ and CD8+ T cells sorted from blood, pooled from several donors. These receptor sequences come from a pool of human donors in good health; the sample pools cells from several healthy donors.

The V call is TRBV12-3 or TRBV12-4, the J call TRBJ2-1; maybe TRBD2 (6 bases). Trimming pared 7 bases from V and 4 bases from J, leaving 23 bases between. The CDR3 extends over 17 amino acids. In DNA, the CDR3 is TGTGCCAGCACCTGGGACTCGATCCCCAATTTATACAATGAGCAGTTCTTC. Translated: CASTWDSIPNLYNEQFF.

As to this clonotype: A junction end diverges from the germline sequence, so it may reflect a read error. The gene calls are TRBV5-1 and TRBJ1-1, with a possible D match to TRBD1 (5 bases). Germline values: CDR1 SGHRS, CDR2 YFSETQ. CDR3 length: 13 residues. The CDR3 protein is CASSPGTTQRAFF. CDR3 in DNA: TGTGCCAGCAGCCCTGGGACCACTCAAAGGGCTTTCTTT.

The CDR3 here is CAWSRAPLIYEQYF. The CDR3 DNA reads as TGTGCCTGGAGTAGGGCCCCACTCATCTACGAGCAGTACTTC. The V call is TRBV30, the J call TRBJ2-7; D unclear. CDR1 and CDR2 from the germline V gene are GTSNPN and SVGIG (reference sequence). CDR3 size: 14 residues. The V end was cut by 2 bases, the J end by 3 bases, with 14 bases between.

This rearrangement joins TRBV10-3 to TRBJ2-2; D is possibly TRBD2 (5 bases). Trimming left V 4 bases short and J 2 bases short, with 11 bases between. CDR1 is ENHRY, CDR2 SYGVKD, per germline. The CDR3 extends over 15 amino acids. The CDR3 region has the DNA TGTGCCATCAGTGGGAGGAGTTCTAACACCGGGGAGCTGTTTTTT. Its protein product is CAISGRSSNTGELFF.